These T cell receptor beta chains were read from a single sample in a study of T cell responses to AZD1222 COVID-19 vaccine. Only in-frame clones appear in the TCRdb table, and some are missing; sequencing was by immunoSEQ multiplex PCR. The table shows about 97,000 clones, with more than 85% occurring only once. The sample consisted of peripheral blood, taken on day 0 of AZD1222 vaccination. These TCRs come from an adult in good health. CDR3s leave out the opening cysteine and the closing phenylalanine or tryptophan.

j_call,v_call,cdr3_aa
TRBJ1-3,TRBV5-1,ASSLGGGPMTNTIY
TRBJ1-1,TRBV19,ASSGHRSKNTEAF
TRBJ1-1,TRBV7-2,ASSSLGQGTTEAF
TRBJ1-2,TRBV2,ASSRRTGTNYGYT
TRBJ2-2,TRBV3-1/TRBV3-2,ASSQAQVGELF
TRBJ2-5,TRBV11-1,ASSLRAGRETQY
TRBJ2-2,TRBV6-1,ASSEARSRVGTGELF
TRBJ2-6,TRBV2,ASNLLISGANVLT
TRBJ2-2,TRBV6-4,ASSDSSFTGELF
TRBJ1-1,TRBV24-1,ATSDPRTGGTEAF
TRBJ1-1,TRBV29-1,SARWELEGTEAF
TRBJ1-1,TRBV7-2,ASSVGGAGDTEAF
TRBJ1-4,TRBV28,ASRYGTGDEKLF